The 12 T cell receptor beta chains below were found in one sample sequenced in a study of Tregs in tolerant kidney transplant recipients (dated 2019 in TCRdb). Related donors were used in the transplants with nonmyeloablative bone marrow transplantation, and mixed chimerism was transient in the human trials. Libraries were constructed by the immunoSEQ multiplex PCR assay. TCRdb mirrors the immuneACCESS table, restricted to in-frame sequences. Some clones are absent from its copies; in checked studies, under half trace to an unresolved V gene, and the reason for the others is unknown. The sample has 81,000 or so clones on record, roughly nine tenths of them singletons. The ten largest clones add up to around 1.4% of the sample. The starting material was CD4+ T cells from blood (PBMCs), obtained 24 months after the transplant. These receptors were taken from a human patient who received a combined kidney and bone marrow transplant. Some T cells seen after a transplant may have their origin in the graft donor.

Notes on this clone: Other DNA sequences in this specimen translate into the identical CDR3. This rearrangement joins TRBV5-1 to TRBJ1-4; possible D gene TRBD1, 5 bases. V was pared by 4 bases and J by 3 bases, with 13 bases between. This CDR3 contains 15 residues. The germline V gene has CDR1 SGHRS and CDR2 YFSETQ. CDR3 nucleotides: TGCGCCAGCAGCCTACTGGGGCCCCCTAATGAAAAACTGTTTTTT. Its translation: CASSLLGPPNEKLFF.

The chain is built from TRBV4-3 and TRBJ2-7, with 13 bases matching TRBD2. J gave up 4 bases and V 0 bases, and 3 bases lay outside the gene matches. The germline V gene has CDR1 LGHNA and CDR2 YSLEER. This CDR3 is 16 amino acids long. CDR3 nucleotide sequence: TGCGCCAGCAGCCAAGATACTAGCGGGGGGGTGTACGAGCAGTACTTC. Translation: CASSQDTSGGVYEQYF.

The V call is TRBV5-1, the J call TRBJ2-5; 12 bases agree with TRBD1. Germline trimming cut 5 bases from V and 5 bases from J; bases unmatched to any gene: 10. This CDR3 spans 16 amino acids. Germline V gene data show CDR1 as SGHRS and CDR2 as YFSETQ. The CDR3 DNA reads TGCGCCAGCAGTGAGCTCGGGACAGGGGGCGGGGAGACCCAGTACTTC. Translation: CASSELGTGGGETQYF.

The V and J genes are TRBV28 and TRBJ1-2; TRBD1 matches at 11 bases. Germline V gene sequence: CDR1 MDHEN, CDR2 SYDVKM. This CDR3 contains 14 residues. With V trimmed by 5 bases and J by 7 bases, 6 bases remained unmatched. The CDR3 DNA sequence: TGTGCCAGCAGTCGACGGGACAGGGGGTCTGGCTACACCTTC. It translates to CASSRRDRGSGYTF.

This clone was counted once. The J gene is TRBJ1-2, the V gene TRBV7-8; D is unresolved. CDR1 is SGHVS and CDR2 is FQNEAQ in the germline V gene. The CDR3 is 13 amino acids. The V end lost 0 bases, the J end lost 6 bases, and 8 bases lay between the germline ends. This CDR3 is CASSLAKTNGYTF. The CDR3 coding sequence is TGTGCCAGCAGCTTAGCCAAGACAAATGGCTACACCTTC.

The chain has TRBV7-2 and TRBJ2-7; TRBD2 is a possible D gene (6 bases). CDR3 size: 14 residues. Trimming removed 5 bases at V and 1 base at J, with 12 bases between. CDR1 is SGHTA and CDR2 is FQGNSA in the germline V gene. This CDR3 reads CASSIETSSYEQYF. As DNA, the CDR3 is TGTGCCAGCAGCATCGAGACTAGTTCCTACGAGCAGTACTTC.

This rearrangement joins TRBV7-2 to TRBJ2-7; 7 nucleotides agree with TRBD1. The CDR3 runs 13 residues. The trim removed 3 bases at V and 3 bases at J, leaving 2 bases unmatched. CDR1 and CDR2 from the germline V gene are SGHTA and FQGNSA. The CDR3 nucleotides are TGTGCCAGCAGCTTGGGACAGAACTACGAGCAGTACTTC. It yields the protein CASSLGQNYEQYF.

The V and J genes are TRBV7-9 and TRBJ2-2, with a tentative D call TRBD1 (5 bases). This CDR3 region has 15 residues. Germline V gene lookup returns CDR1 SEHNR and CDR2 FQNEAQ (reference sequence). V lost 2 bases and J 5 bases, leaving 12 bases between the germline ends. In DNA, the CDR3 is TGTGCCAGCAGCTTAAGGACAATCAGGACCGGGGAGCTGTTTTTT. Its protein product is CASSLRTIRTGELFF. The whole variable domain, remainder taken from reference TRBV7-9 and TRBJ2-2, is DTGVSQNPRHKITKRGQNVTFRCDPISEHNRLYWYRQTLGQGPEFLTYFQNEAQLEKSRLLSDRFSAERPKGSFSTLEIQRTEQGDSAMYLCASSLRTIRTGELFFGEGSRLTVL.

For the CDR3, the DNA is TGTGCCAGCAGTTACTCGGATCTGGGACAGGTTTATGGCTACACCTTC. Translated, it gives CASSYSDLGQVYGYTF. The V gene is TRBV6-5, the J gene TRBJ1-2; TRBD1 matches at 8 bases. Germline CDR1 MNHEY, CDR2 SVGAGI. V shed 0 bases, J shed 5 bases, and the junction held 8 bases outside the gene matches. CDR3 length equals 16 residues.

The rearrangement uses TRBV2 and TRBJ2-7; D might be TRBD1 (8 bases). CDR3 length: 14 amino acids. Germline-derived CDR1 and CDR2 are SNHLY and FYNNEI. Trimming took off 7 bases at V and 3 bases at J, with 16 bases between the two ends. The CDR3 nucleotides are TGTGCCAGCACGCTACAGGGGGGGGGCTACGAGCAGTACTTC. Translation: CASTLQGGGYEQYF.

This chain connects TRBV7-3 to TRBJ2-3, with 8 positions matching TRBD2. V trimming: 5 bases; J trimming: 11 bases; junction bases outside the gene matches: 9. This CDR3 region has 13 residues. From germline, CDR1 is SGHTA and CDR2 FQGTGA. The CDR3 loop is CASSLLPAGGQYF. The CDR3 nucleotides read TGTGCCAGCAGCCTTCTGCCGGCGGGGGGGCAGTATTTT. The full variable domain, in which reference TRBV7-3 and TRBJ2-3 provide the parts outside the CDR3, is GAGVSQTPSNKVTEKGKYVELRCDPISGHTALYWYRQSLGQGPEFLIYFQGTGAADDSGLPNDRFFAVRPEGSVSTLKIQRTERGDSAVYLCASSLLPAGGQYFGPGTRLTVL.

The chain is built from TRBV29-1 and TRBJ2-1; 7 bases are shared with TRBD2. Germline CDR1 reads SQVTM; CDR2 reads ANQGSEA. J gave up 3 bases and V 6 bases, and 11 bases lay outside the gene matches. There are 15 residues in the CDR3. The CDR3 reads CSVPHWGRDYNEQFF. For the CDR3, the DNA is TGCAGCGTGCCCCACTGGGGGAGGGACTACAATGAGCAGTTCTTC.